A single sample gave rise to the 8 T cell receptor beta chains below, sequenced in a study of T cells after yellow fever vaccination. TCRdb independently ran MiXCR on the 5' RACE reads; one entry per CDR3 protein. The sample includes 500,000 to 700,000 distinct CDR3 sequences, 15% to 20% of them seen just once. The material was PBMCs, obtained 15 days after the yellow fever booster vaccination. The source is a man younger than 45 who received the YFV17D yellow fever vaccine.

The chain joins TRBV30 to TRBJ2-1; tentatively, D is TRBD2 (6 bases). The germline V gene encodes CDR1 GTSNPN and CDR2 SVGIG (reference sequence). This CDR3 is 15 amino acids long. V was pared by 6 bases and J by 9 bases, with 24 bases between. The CDR3 spells CACLRVSSGGVEQFF. The CDR3 DNA reads TGTGCCTGCCTAAGGGTTAGTAGCGGAGGCGTTGAGCAGTTCTTC. Full variable domain (rest looked up from reference TRBV30 and TRBJ2-1): SQTIHQWPATLVQPVGSPLSLECTVEGTSNPNLYWYRQAAGRGLQLLFYSVGIGQISSEVPQNLSASRPQDRQFILSSKKLLLSDSGFYLCACLRVSSGGVEQFFGPGTRLTVL.

CDR3 residues: CAWQQAGRQETQYF. CDR3 coding DNA: TGTGCCTGGCAACAGGCCGGACGACAAGAGACCCAGTACTTC. The chain is built from TRBV30 and TRBJ2-5; TRBD1 is a possible D gene (5 bases). Trimming removed 5 bases from V and 2 bases from J, with 15 bases in between. Germline V gene data show CDR1 as GTSNPN and CDR2 as SVGIG (reference sequence). CDR3 length: 14 residues. The full variable domain, completed using reference TRBV30 and TRBJ2-5, is SQTIHQWPATLVQPVGSPLSLECTVEGTSNPNLYWYRQAAGRGLQLLFYSVGIGQISSEVPQNLSASRPQDRQFILSSKKLLLSDSGFYLCAWQQAGRQETQYFGPGTRLLVL.

This clonotype occurred a few times. The rearrangement links TRBV5-4 to TRBJ2-7; possible D gene TRBD2, 5 bases. This CDR3 is 14 amino acids long. The V gene lost 3 bases and the J gene lost 2 bases, with 12 bases spanning the gap. Per germline, CDR1 SGHNT and CDR2 YYREEE (reference sequence). CDR3 DNA sequence: TGTGCCAGCAGCTCCGCGGGCTTTCCCTACGAGCAGTACTTC. It codes for CASSSAGFPYEQYF.

In its sample, this clonotype was seen a few times. The CDR3, as DNA: TGTGCCACCCAGAGGGCAGGAACAGATACGCAGTATTTT. This gives the protein CATQRAGTDTQYF. The chain links TRBV24-1 to TRBJ2-3; TRBD2 might be the D (5 bases). Trimming pared 9 bases from V and 3 bases from J, leaving 12 bases between. In germline, CDR1 is KGHDR, CDR2 SFDVKD. The CDR3 sequence is 13 residues long.

The chain carries TRBV20-1 and TRBJ2-5; possible D gene TRBD2, 5 bases. V was cut by 5 bases and J by 2 bases, with 12 bases left in between. The CDR3 is made up of 13 amino acids. CDR1 and CDR2 from the germline V gene are DFQATT and SNEGSKA (reference sequence). The CDR3 DNA reads TGCAGTGCTGAACGGGATCTACAAGAGACCCAGTACTTC. It translates to CSAERDLQETQYF.

This chain uses TRBV20-1 with TRBJ2-7; 10 bases match TRBD1. The CDR3 has 13 residues. Per germline, CDR1 DFQATT and CDR2 SNEGSKA (reference sequence). V dropped 6 bases and J dropped 5; count of bases not matched to a gene: 7. CDR3 protein: CSARDRGWDEQYF. For the CDR3, the DNA is TGCAGTGCCCGGGACAGGGGTTGGGACGAGCAGTACTTC.

This clonotype was seen only a few times. The chain recombines TRBV7-6 with TRBJ2-3; 7 bases match TRBD1. The trim removed 10 bases at V and 1 base at J, leaving 11 bases unmatched. CDR1 and CDR2 (germline): SGHVS, FNYEAQ. The CDR3 length is 15 residues. CDR3 in amino acids: CATQLTGLGTDTQYF. The CDR3 DNA sequence: TGTGCCACCCAACTGACAGGGCTCGGCACAGATACGCAGTATTTT.

This clonotype has more than one count but fewer than ten. The chain carries TRBV9 and TRBJ1-2; possible D gene TRBD1, 5 bases. The length of the CDR3 is 15 residues. CDR1 SGDLS and CDR2 YYNGEE come from the germline V gene. V shed 5 bases and J shed 4 bases, with 18 bases lying between them. The CDR3 nucleotides read TGTGCCAGCAGACGCTTGCCTTCAGGGAGCTATGGCTACACCTTC. Translating gives CASRRLPSGSYGYTF.